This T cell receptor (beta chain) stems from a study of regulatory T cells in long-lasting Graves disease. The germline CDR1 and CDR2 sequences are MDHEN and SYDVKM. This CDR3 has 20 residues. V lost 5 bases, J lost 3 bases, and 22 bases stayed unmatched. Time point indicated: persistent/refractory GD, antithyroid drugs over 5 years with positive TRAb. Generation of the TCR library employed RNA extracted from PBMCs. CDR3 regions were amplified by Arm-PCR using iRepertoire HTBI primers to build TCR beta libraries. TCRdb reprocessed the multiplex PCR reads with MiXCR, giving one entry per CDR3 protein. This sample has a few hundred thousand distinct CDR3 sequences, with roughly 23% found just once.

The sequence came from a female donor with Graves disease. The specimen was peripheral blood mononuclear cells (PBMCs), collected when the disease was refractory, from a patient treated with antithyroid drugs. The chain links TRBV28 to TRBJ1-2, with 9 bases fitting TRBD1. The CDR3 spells CASSPPEGMNTGTGYYGYTF. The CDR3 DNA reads TGTGCCAGCAGTCCCCCTGAGGGGATGAACACCGGGACAGGGTACTATGGCTACACCTTC.